A selection of T cell receptor beta chains follows, all from one sample in a study of blood T cell repertoires in COVID-19. Method: immunoSEQ multiplex PCR; TCRdb's copy keeps in-frame clones and lacks some. The table includes more than 200,000 clones, roughly 80% detected once. Specimen: peripheral blood. These receptors originate from a woman aged 70-85 years with active or convalescent COVID-19. The conserved cysteine and the conserved F or W are not part of the CDR3 here. D genes are given only for firm matches.

>.|TRBV11-2|TRBJ1-1
ASSLQGVDTEAF
>TRBD2|TRBV4-1|TRBJ2-3
ASSQDRGSREGGADTQY
>TRBD1|TRBV5-4|TRBJ1-2
ASFRGTKGTGGDGYT
>.|TRBV5-1|TRBJ2-3
ASSFSVATSTDTQY
>TRBD1|TRBV19|TRBJ1-5
ASSNRRTGNTYQPQH
>TRBD1|TRBV5-1|TRBJ2-6
ASSLVGQGSGANVLT
>.|TRBV5-4|TRBJ1-6
ASSMGQGTLNSPLH
>TRBD1|TRBV7-2|TRBJ2-2
ASSWDSPNTGELF
>TRBD2|TRBV5-1|TRBJ2-1
ASRAGLAVYEQF
>TRBD2|TRBV3-1/TRBV3-2|TRBJ2-1
ASSQLVGRGNEQF
>.|TRBV3-1/TRBV3-2|TRBJ2-2
ASGFYGWNTGELF
>.|TRBV9|TRBJ1-6
ASSVGWGGGLSSYNSPLH
>TRBD1|TRBV6-5|TRBJ1-3
ASVQGAGGNTIY
>TRBD2|TRBV11-2|TRBJ2-1
ASSPIAGGNNEQF
>TRBD2|TRBV30|TRBJ2-5
AWSGTYGLARSTQY
>.|TRBV28|TRBJ1-3
ASNGDVTSGNTIY
>TRBD1|TRBV28|TRBJ1-1
ASSLGTDTEAF
>.|TRBV6-2/TRBV6-3|TRBJ2-7
ASSGQKLNYEQY
>TRBD2|TRBV3-1/TRBV3-2|TRBJ2-2
ASSHISGGNTGELF
>.|TRBV27|TRBJ2-1
ASSGISGVYNEQF
>TRBD1|TRBV5-1|TRBJ1-2
ATHTGTGGYGYT
>.|TRBV28|TRBJ1-5
ASSSPFAQH
>TRBD1|TRBV13|TRBJ1-1
ASSLARDRGAF
>.|TRBV2|TRBJ2-7
ASGAESYEQY
>TRBD1|TRBV4-2|TRBJ1-5
ASSQDLQQGYQPQH
>.|TRBV9|TRBJ2-1
ASSPRLGQLYNEQF
>TRBD2|TRBV11-2|TRBJ2-7
ASSPASGSAYEQY
>.|TRBV18|TRBJ1-2
ASSPSQEPNYGYT
>.|TRBV3-1/TRBV3-2|TRBJ1-2
ASSQRDRYNYGYT
>TRBD2|TRBV4-1|TRBJ2-1
ASSQEPSGGSLQF
>.|TRBV29-1|TRBJ1-3
SVAPEVAGNTIY
>TRBD2|TRBV6-5|TRBJ2-7
ATKKGRVSYEQY
>TRBD2|TRBV13|TRBJ2-1
ACKSLADFYNEQF
>.|TRBV7-3|TRBJ2-3
ASSLKGGVTDTQY
>TRBD2|TRBV10-1|TRBJ2-5
ASSESGRPQETQY
>.|TRBV3-1/TRBV3-2|TRBJ1-2
ASSQPTRATAYGYT
>.|TRBV18|TRBJ2-7
ASSLDSYEQY
>TRBD1|TRBV7-2|TRBJ2-5
ASSLVRGRETQY
>.|TRBV10-3|TRBJ1-5
AASGGDQPQH
>.|TRBV19|TRBJ2-1
ARPEGAKRNNEQF
>TRBD1|TRBV7-9|TRBJ2-2
ASSLKGADTGELF
>.|TRBV2|TRBJ2-7
ASSQGTATYEQY
>TRBD1|TRBV20-1|TRBJ1-1
SASRQGAGTEAF
>.|TRBV7-2|TRBJ2-5
ASSLAGLGGETQY
>TRBD2|TRBV19|TRBJ2-5
ASSIPGGRETQY
>TRBD1|TRBV6-2/TRBV6-3|TRBJ2-1
ASSYKRGTGKV
>.|TRBV19|TRBJ1-2
ASRAYGGANYGYT
>.|TRBV10-3|TRBJ2-3
AISERGGTASTDTQY
>TRBD1|TRBV5-1|TRBJ1-6
ASSLGQGGSPLH
>.|TRBV6-5|TRBJ2-7
ASWDFSGPSYEQY
>.|TRBV7-2|TRBJ1-2
ASSLAGRERDGYT
>.|TRBV5-1|TRBJ2-3
ASSFSGRLETDTQY
>TRBD2|TRBV29-1|TRBJ2-3
SVEDLGGDTDTQY
>TRBD1|TRBV7-3|TRBJ1-5
ASSPEDPGGLGNQPQH
>.|TRBV19|TRBJ1-6
ASSIGAGPYSPLH
>.|TRBV4-2|TRBJ1-2
ASSQESTVNYGYT